The T cell receptor (beta chain) described here comes from a study of blood T cell repertoires in COVID-19. Between the trimmed V and J ends, which lost 9 bases and 0 bases, there was a span of 14 bases. The CDR3 extends over 15 amino acids. Germline V lookup: CDR1 MNHEY, CDR2 SVGAGI. Source study methods: Amplifying reference gene primers gave estimates of nucleated cell counts. The method was immunoSEQ multiplex PCR; TCRdb's version includes in-frame clones alone and lacks a portion of them. The V and J calls and clone size come from that table; D and trimming were worked out from the DNA. In the table there are some 97,000 clones, about nine tenths of which are singletons.

This receptor was obtained from a man in his fifties or sixties with acute or convalescent COVID-19. Sequenced input: peripheral blood. V is TRBV6-5 and J is TRBJ1-4, with D perhaps TRBD1 (5 bases). CDR3 in amino acids: CASQGTPPTNEKLFF. The CDR3 DNA sequence: TGTGCCAGTCAGGGAACCCCACCAACTAATGAAAAACTGTTTTTT.